The 3 T cell receptor beta chains below all came from one sample that was sequenced in a study of CD8 T cells in ankylosing spondylitis. MiXCR, applied by TCRdb to the 5' RACE reads, yields one record per CDR3 protein. This table has 230,000 or so distinct CDR3 sequences, roughly a quarter appearing once. The sequenced material came from blood, either unsorted or a sorted T cell fraction (not recorded which). All receptors come from a male donor with ankylosing spondylitis or in good health (not recorded which).

This chain links TRBV5-1 with TRBJ2-7; either TRBD1 or TRBD2 may fit D (5 bases each). The CDR3 runs to 14 residues. Germline V CDR1 and CDR2: SGHRS, YFSETQ. V was clipped by 4 bases and J by 5 bases, with 16 bases between them. The CDR3: CASSTSGRDHEQYF. The DNA of the CDR3 is TGCGCCAGCAGCACATCCGGACGGGACCACGAGCAGTACTTC.

The chain couples TRBV20-1 to TRBJ2-7; D is possibly TRBD1 (6 bases). Germline V CDR1 and CDR2: DFQATT, SNEGSKA (reference sequence). V shed 7 bases and J shed 1 base, with 14 bases lying between them. The CDR3 length is 13 residues. CDR3 loop: CSVSTGRSYEQYF. For the CDR3, the DNA is TGCAGTGTTTCGACAGGACGATCCTACGAGCAGTACTTC.

This clonotype came up many times. The chain is built from TRBV29-1 and TRBJ1-1, with D hard to call. Trimming shortened V by 0 bases and J by 0 bases, and 11 bases separated the two germline ends. Germline V gives CDR1 SQVTM, CDR2 ANQGSEA. The CDR3 length is 15 residues. CDR3 amino acids: CSVEDRGPMNTEAFF. As DNA, the CDR3 is TGCAGCGTTGAAGATCGCGGACCGATGAACACTGAAGCTTTCTTT.